These 12 T cell receptor beta chains were sequenced from one sample in a study of blood T cell repertoires in COVID-19 (TCRdb year 2020). Library prep was done by the immunoSEQ multiplex PCR assay. TCRdb re-hosts the immuneACCESS table, in-frame sequences only. Its copies lack some clones; in the studies checked, an unresolved V gene accounts for under half of them, and the cause for the rest is not known. Present in this sample are 130,000 or so clones, just over 85% of which were seen just once. The ten largest make up about 1.5% of the sample. The sample was peripheral blood. These receptors came from a woman aged 55-69 years with acute or convalescent COVID-19.

The chain employs TRBV6-6 and TRBJ1-5, with 7 bases that match TRBD1. The CDR3 contains 16 residues. Trimming took 3 bases from V and 3 from J; bases not matched to a gene: 8. Germline V gene sequence: CDR1 MNHNY, CDR2 SVGAGI (reference sequence). The CDR3 reads CASSYGRQGYNQPQHF. CDR3 bases: TGTGCCAGCAGTTATGGTCGACAGGGATACAATCAGCCCCAGCATTTT.

The gene calls are TRBV27 and TRBJ1-5; D remains ambiguous. Per the germline V gene, CDR1 is MNHEY and CDR2 is SMNVEV (reference sequence). The CDR3 runs 16 residues. Trimming stripped 2 bases from V and 7 bases from J, with 18 bases between. This CDR3 is CASSLMGSQAIQPQHF. CDR3 nucleotides: TGTGCCAGCAGTTTAATGGGCAGCCAAGCCATCCAGCCCCAGCATTTT.

As concerns this clone: A junction end diverges from the germline sequence, so it may reflect a read error. V is TRBV7-7 and J is TRBJ2-1; 11 bases agree with TRBD2. CDR1 is SSHAT, CDR2 FNYEAQ, per germline (reference sequence). The CDR3 runs 20 residues. CDR3 sequence reads: CASSSIPPLSGGVSYNEQFF. CDR3 nucleotide sequence: TGTGCTAGCAGCTCCATCCCGCCCCTTAGCGGGGGGGTTTCCTACAATGAGCAGTTCTTC.

The chain is built from TRBV2 and TRBJ2-6; no definite D call. This CDR3 is 17 amino acids long. V was pared by 5 bases and J by 0 bases, with 14 bases between. The germline CDR1 and CDR2 sequences are SNHLY and FYNNEI. CDR3 sequence (DNA): TGTGCCAGCAGTCTAGGCGGCCCTTCCTCTGGGGCCAACGTCCTGACTTTC. Amino acid sequence: CASSLGGPSSGANVLTF.

This rearrangement joins TRBV9 to TRBJ1-6; TRBD1 matches 8 bases. The CDR3 spans 16 residues. CDR1 and CDR2 from the germline V gene are SGDLS and YYNGEE. Trimming cost V 3 bases and J 10 bases; bases outside gene matches: 12. The CDR3 loop reads CASSEQGEVLGSPLHF. DNA for the CDR3: TGTGCCAGCAGCGAACAGGGGGAGGTGTTAGGATCACCCCTCCACTTT.

V is TRBV10-3 and J is TRBJ2-7; 9 bases match TRBD1. In germline, CDR1 is ENHRY, CDR2 SYGVKD. Trimming took 11 bases from V and 4 from J; bases not matched to a gene: 9. This CDR3 comprises 13 residues. The CDR3 reads CAASQGAVYEQYF. The CDR3 bases are TGTGCCGCCTCACAGGGGGCGGTGTACGAGCAGTACTTC.

The CDR3 loop is CASSQDRTSGGYNEQFF. In nucleotides, the CDR3 is TGCGCCAGCAGCCAAGATAGAACTAGCGGGGGTTACAATGAGCAGTTCTTC. The chain uses TRBV4-1 and TRBJ2-1, with 11 bases identical to TRBD2. The CDR3 spans 17 residues. The V gene end was trimmed by 0 bases and the J gene end by 4 bases; junction bases not matched to a gene: 5. Germline V gives CDR1 MGHRA, CDR2 YSYEKL.

V is TRBV7-2 and J is TRBJ2-5; perhaps TRBD2 as D (5 bases). Trimming left V 4 bases short and J 2 bases short, with 14 bases between. The CDR3 length is 15 residues. Germline assignment: CDR1 SGHTA and CDR2 FQGNSA. The CDR3 coding sequence is TGTGCCAGCAGCTCTAGCCCCGGGTTACAAGAGACCCAGTACTTC. It yields the protein CASSSSPGLQETQYF. Full variable domain (remainder filled in from reference TRBV7-2 and TRBJ2-5): GAGVSQSPSNKVTEKGKDVELRCDPISGHTALYWYRQSLGQGLEFLIYFQGNSAPDKSGLPSDRFSAERTGGSVSTLTIQRTQQEDSAVYLCASSSSPGLQETQYFGPGTRLLVL.

This sequence joins TRBV29-1 and TRBJ1-2; the D gene is possibly TRBD1 (5 bases). This CDR3 spans 12 amino acids. Germline loops: CDR1 SQVTM, CDR2 ANQGSEA. Trimming pared 2 bases from V and 2 bases from J, leaving 6 bases between. The CDR3 DNA reads TGCAGCGTTGAACGACAGAACTATGGCTACACCTTC. Translated: CSVERQNYGYTF.

CDR3 coding DNA: TGTGCCAGCAGCGTTTGGGGGGAAGGCTCCTACAATGAGCAGTTCTTC. It yields the protein CASSVWGEGSYNEQFF. The chain recombines TRBV9 with TRBJ2-1; TRBD2 might be the D (6 bases). Germline CDR1 is SGDLS and CDR2 is YYNGEE. V was clipped by 2 bases and J by 0 bases, with 12 bases between them. The CDR3 loop spans 16 amino acids.

V and J are TRBV19 and TRBJ2-3; TRBD2 matches at 8 bases. The J segment lost 6 bases and the V segment lost 7 bases, leaving 12 bases of the junction unmatched. The germline V gene encodes CDR1 LNHDA and CDR2 SQIVND (reference sequence). This CDR3 has 15 residues. Written as DNA, the CDR3 is TGTGCCAGTACACTAGCGGCCCTGGGAGGGGATACGCAGTATTTT. Translated, it gives CASTLAALGGDTQYF.

V usage is TRBV5-5 and J usage is TRBJ2-2, with D possibly being TRBD2 (7 bases). Germline V gene sequence: CDR1 SGHKS, CDR2 YYEKEE (reference sequence). Trimming removed 5 bases from V and 3 bases from J, with 14 bases in between. There are 15 residues in the CDR3. The CDR3 loop reads CASRGGPLDTGELFF. DNA of the CDR3: TGTGCCAGCAGGGGGGGGCCCCTCGACACCGGGGAGCTGTTTTTT.